Listed below are T cell receptor beta chains from one sample, sequenced in a study of identical twins. TCRdb reanalysed the 5' RACE reads using MiXCR and keeps one entry per CDR3 protein. The data contain more than 600,000 distinct CDR3 sequences, about 20% of them singletons. This sample also appeared in a second study, on T cells expressing NK-cell markers.

The material sequenced was PBMCs. These receptors were collected from a woman between 18 and 29 years old in good health. Each CDR3 is given with its conserved first and last residue. Fields, in order: clone size, V gene, D gene, J gene, CDR3 protein, CDR3 DNA. A D gene is named only where the DNA matches it firmly. Clone size is stated in some rows and not others, as once, few, many or a class when expanded.

.	TRBV5-1	TRBD2	TRBJ2-1	CASSWVTSGRADEQFF	TGCGCCAGCAGCTGGGTGACTAGCGGGAGGGCCGATGAGCAGTTCTTC
.	TRBV12-3/TRBV12-4	.	TRBJ1-1	CASTRRTEAFF	TGTGCCAGCACCAGGAGAACTGAAGCTTTCTTT
few	TRBV6-1	TRBD1	TRBJ1-2	CASSRQGLNYGYTF	TGTGCCAGCAGCAGACAGGGGTTAAACTATGGCTACACCTTC
.	TRBV20-1	.	TRBJ2-1	CSARAPFLRSSYNEQFF	TGCAGTGCTAGGGCCCCTTTTCTCCGAAGCTCCTACAATGAGCAGTTCTTC
.	TRBV5-1	TRBD1	TRBJ2-5	CASSEGQGFVLETQYF	TGCGCCAGCAGCGAGGGACAGGGATTTGTATTGGAGACCCAGTACTTC
few	TRBV18	TRBD1	TRBJ2-7	CASSQGQDYEQYF	TGTGCCAGCTCCCAGGGACAGGACTACGAGCAGTACTTC
.	TRBV7-3	.	TRBJ2-2	CASSSTGRSPRELFF	TGTGCCAGCAGCTCCACGGGACGTTCACCTAGGGAGCTGTTTTTT
few	TRBV10-3	TRBD1	TRBJ2-7	CAISDPGQGAIEQYF	TGTGCCATCAGTGACCCGGGACAGGGGGCTATCGAGCAGTACTTC
.	TRBV5-1	.	TRBJ2-3	CASSLRPHSTDTQYF	TGCGCCAGCAGCTTGAGGCCCCATAGCACAGATACGCAGTATTTT
few	TRBV5-5	.	TRBJ2-7	CASSLGLPGF	TGTGCCAGCAGCCTTGGACTTCCGGGGTTC
few	TRBV5-1	TRBD2	TRBJ2-7	CASQAGGVEEQYF	TGCGCCAGCCAAGCGGGAGGAGTGGAAGAGCAGTACTTC
few	TRBV10-3	TRBD2	TRBJ2-3	CAIGLAGTSTDTQYF	TGTGCCATAGGACTAGCGGGAACTAGCACAGATACGCAGTATTTT
.	TRBV11-3	TRBD2	TRBJ2-1	CASSLSPLAGPFNEQFF	TGTGCCAGCAGCTTATCCCCACTAGCGGGTCCCTTTAATGAGCAGTTCTTC
.	TRBV10-3	TRBD1	TRBJ1-2	CAISESKRTGQGQGPGAYGYTF	TGTGCCATCAGTGAGTCGAAACGGACAGGACAGGGACAGGGACCCGGGGCCTATGGCTACACCTTC
.	TRBV5-1	TRBD1	TRBJ2-3	CASSSGTGTTDTQYF	TGCGCCAGCAGCTCCGGGACAGGGACCACAGATACGCAGTATTTT
few	TRBV29-1	.	TRBJ2-3	CSVSAGGGSTDTQYF	TGCAGCGTTTCCGCGGGTGGGGGATCCACAGATACGCAGTATTTT
.	TRBV6-2/TRBV6-3	.	TRBJ1-1	CASYGMGTEAFF	TGTGCCAGCTATGGTATGGGGACTGAAGCTTTCTTT
.	TRBV12-3/TRBV12-4	TRBD2	TRBJ2-3	CASSSSAGGSDTQYF	TGTGCCAGCAGTTCCTCAGCGGGGGGATCAGATACGCAGTATTTT
.	TRBV10-3	.	TRBJ1-3	CASLSRAYSGNTIYF	TGTGCCAGCTTATCCAGAGCTTACTCTGGAAACACCATATATTTT
few	TRBV12-3/TRBV12-4	.	TRBJ2-1	CASSLVGVASF	TGTGCCAGCAGTTTAGTGGGGGTGGCATCCTTC
.	TRBV2	TRBD2	TRBJ2-1	CAGGAGAYNEQFF	TGTGCCGGAGGGGCGGGGGCCTACAATGAGCAGTTCTTC
once	TRBV2	.	TRBJ2-1	CARRTDHNEQFF	TGTGCCAGACGGACAGACCACAATGAGCAGTTCTTC
few	TRBV27	.	TRBJ2-2	CASSSPRVPGELFF	TGTGCCAGCAGTTCGCCCAGGGTCCCCGGGGAGCTGTTTTTT
.	TRBV18	.	TRBJ2-7	CASSRNPGDEQYF	TGTGCCAGCTCCCGGAACCCAGGGGACGAGCAGTACTTC
.	TRBV6-1	.	TRBJ1-5	CASTLGRINQPQHF	TGTGCCAGCACCCTCGGACGGATCAATCAGCCCCAGCATTTT
.	TRBV6-4	.	TRBJ1-2	CASSETRNYGYTF	TGTGCCAGCAGTGAAACCCGGAACTATGGCTACACCTTC
.	TRBV4-3	TRBD2	TRBJ2-5	CASSPGWREGMKETQYF	TGCGCCAGCAGCCCAGGGTGGCGGGAGGGTATGAAAGAGACCCAGTACTTC
few	TRBV10-3	.	TRBJ2-3	CAISDPLRGGTDTQYF	TGTGCCATCAGTGACCCCCTGAGAGGGGGCACAGATACGCAGTATTTT
.	TRBV6-5	TRBD1	TRBJ2-7	CASSYLPDRDYEQYF	TGTGCCAGCAGTTACTTGCCCGACAGGGACTACGAGCAGTACTTC
.	TRBV20-1	.	TRBJ2-7	CSARPLDEQYF	TGCAGTGCGAGACCCCTCGACGAGCAGTACTTC
few	TRBV27	.	TRBJ2-1	CASSSSPGSLEQFF	TGTGCCAGCAGTTCCTCCCCAGGGAGTCTGGAGCAGTTCTTC
.	TRBV7-9	TRBD2	TRBJ2-1	CASRSGGTYNEQFF	TGTGCCAGCAGAAGCGGGGGGACGTACAATGAGCAGTTCTTC
few	TRBV20-1	TRBD2	TRBJ2-7	CSAVRASGRALVEQYF	TGCAGTGCAGTCAGGGCTAGCGGGAGGGCCCTAGTGGAGCAGTACTTC
few	TRBV6-1	TRBD2	TRBJ2-7	CASSISGGSSYEQYF	TGTGCCAGCAGCATCAGCGGGGGGAGCTCCTACGAGCAGTACTTC
.	TRBV10-3	TRBD2	TRBJ2-7	CAMSGTSGTYEQYF	TGTGCCATGTCGGGGACTAGCGGGACCTACGAGCAGTACTTC
few	TRBV4-2	.	TRBJ1-2	CASSQDVAEYGYTF	TGTGCCAGCAGCCAAGATGTGGCGGAATATGGCTACACCTTC
.	TRBV20-1	TRBD2	TRBJ2-7	CSARGSGGAKVWDEQYF	TGCAGTGCTAGAGGCAGCGGGGGGGCCAAGGTGTGGGACGAGCAGTACTTC
.	TRBV20-1	TRBD1	TRBJ1-4	CSAMGQYEKLFF	TGCAGTGCTATGGGACAGTATGAAAAACTGTTTTTT
.	TRBV6-6	.	TRBJ2-7	CASREGLAYEQYF	TGTGCCAGCAGAGAGGGTCTAGCCTACGAGCAGTACTTC
few	TRBV12-3/TRBV12-4	TRBD2	TRBJ2-7	CASRVGTSSYEQYF	TGTGCCAGCAGGGTCGGGACTAGCTCCTACGAGCAGTACTTC
.	TRBV5-1	TRBD1	TRBJ2-5	CASSLGDSQAQETQYF	TGCGCCAGCAGCTTGGGGGACAGCCAAGCACAAGAGACCCAGTACTTC
few	TRBV20-1	.	TRBJ2-5	CSASGAQEAQYF	TGCAGTGCTTCGGGTGCCCAAGAGGCCCAGTACTTC
.	TRBV29-1	.	TRBJ2-7	CSVQEGYEQYF	TGCAGCGTTCAAGAGGGGTACGAGCAGTACTTC
.	TRBV18	.	TRBJ2-1	CASSPPGTKMLGNEQFF	TGTGCCAGCTCACCACCCGGGACAAAAATGTTAGGGAATGAGCAGTTCTTC
.	TRBV29-1	.	TRBJ2-7	CSALIGLSHEQYF	TGCAGCGCTCTAATAGGACTATCCCACGAGCAGTACTTC
.	TRBV11-2	.	TRBJ2-5	CASSLGSGWGETQYF	TGTGCCAGCAGCTTAGGCTCTGGGTGGGGAGAGACCCAGTACTTC
few	TRBV11-2	.	TRBJ2-5	CASSLDYRGTRETQYF	TGTGCCAGCAGCTTAGATTATCGGGGGACGAGGGAGACCCAGTACTTC
.	TRBV6-5	TRBD2	TRBJ2-3	CASSYPTSGGDTQYF	TGTGCCAGCAGTTACCCTACTAGCGGTGGGGATACGCAGTATTTT
.	TRBV11-2	TRBD2	TRBJ2-5	CASSQLGLAGGPRETQYF	TGTGCCAGCAGCCAACTGGGACTAGCGGGAGGGCCCCGAGAGACCCAGTACTTC
.	TRBV27	.	TRBJ2-7	CASSLIVGSSYEQYF	TGTGCCAGCAGTTTAATAGTCGGCAGCTCCTACGAGCAGTACTTC
.	TRBV29-1	.	TRBJ1-5	CSVSGYGNQPQHF	TGTAGCGTCTCCGGATACGGCAATCAGCCCCAGCATTTT
few	TRBV5-1	.	TRBJ1-2	CASSSGQLLNYGYTF	TGCGCCAGCAGTAGCGGACAACTACTTAACTATGGCTACACCTTC
.	TRBV7-2	.	TRBJ2-7	CASSVSRVSYEQYF	TGTGCCAGCAGCGTTAGCAGGGTCTCCTACGAGCAGTACTTC
.	TRBV20-1	.	TRBJ2-1	CSARDSHYGAGYNEQFF	TGCAGTGCTAGAGATTCTCACTACGGGGCTGGCTACAATGAGCAGTTCTTC
.	TRBV20-1	.	TRBJ2-7	CSARKPGRTYEQYF	TGCAGTGCTAGGAAACCGGGACGGACCTACGAGCAGTACTTC
few	TRBV5-1	TRBD2	TRBJ2-3	CASSARAGQTTDTQYF	TGCGCCAGCAGCGCGCGAGCGGGGCAAACCACAGATACGCAGTATTTT
.	TRBV20-1	.	TRBJ2-3	CSARSLHRFLTDTQYF	TGCAGTGCTAGATCCTTGCACCGTTTCCTCACAGATACGCAGTATTTT
few	TRBV25-1	TRBD1	TRBJ2-7	CASSTPGQGYEQYF	TGTGCCAGCAGTACACCGGGACAGGGCTACGAGCAGTACTTC
.	TRBV15	TRBD1	TRBJ1-5	CATSRERTGYQPQHF	TGTGCCACCAGCAGAGAGAGGACAGGGTACCAGCCCCAGCATTTT
.	TRBV7-9	.	TRBJ2-1	CASSLGWQYNEQFF	TGTGCCAGCAGCTTAGGTTGGCAGTACAATGAGCAGTTCTTC